The 21 T cell receptor beta chains below were found in one sample sequenced in a study of a mutant IDH1 vaccine in newly diagnosed glioma. Time point defined: baseline, week 1 (first vaccination visit). Documented treatment: pre-vaccination baseline after standard-of-care therapy. Profiling relied on immunoSEQ multiplex PCR, and the TCRdb table lists in-frame clones only, not all of them. In the table there are tens of thousands of clones, almost 85% of which are singletons. The sample was PBMCs, taken from a glioma patient treated with radiotherapy, temozolomide or both. The receptors were sampled from a young man with glioma.

The V call is TRBV6-6, the J call TRBJ2-3; 7 bases align to TRBD1. CDR1 MNHNY and CDR2 SVGAGI come from the germline V gene (reference sequence). The V and J ends lost 6 bases and 4 bases, in that order; junction bases with no gene match: 10. The CDR3 totals 15 residues. The CDR3 nucleotides are TGTGCCAGCAGCCCCGGGACAGATCAGCCAGATACGCAGTATTTT. It yields the protein CASSPGTDQPDTQYF.

The chain has TRBV6-1 and TRBJ2-7, with D possibly being TRBD1 (6 bases). The CDR3 covers 14 residues. Germline V gene sequence: CDR1 MNHNS, CDR2 SASEGT. Trimming left V 2 bases short and J 3 bases short, with 11 bases between. The CDR3 region has the DNA TGTGCCAGCAGTGAACTCAGGGGAGTCTACGAGCAGTACTTC. Translating it yields CASSELRGVYEQYF.

This clone was found once. The V gene is TRBV5-1, the J gene TRBJ2-7; 9 bases line up with TRBD1. V was clipped by 3 bases and J by 3 bases; unmatched bases: 10. The CDR3 loop spans 16 amino acids. Germline lookup yields CDR1 SGHRS and CDR2 YFSETQ. CDR3 bases: TGCGCCAGCAGCTGGGGGGACAGGGAAAGAGGCTACGAGCAGTACTTC. This codes for CASSWGDRERGYEQYF. Filled out from reference TRBV5-1 and TRBJ2-7, the complete variable domain reads KAGVTQTPRYLIKTRGQQVTLSCSPISGHRSVSWYQQTPGQGLQFLFEYFSETQRNKGNFPGRFSGRQFSNSRSEMNVSTLELGDSALYLCASSWGDRERGYEQYFGPGTRLTVT.

The chain is built from TRBV6-5 and TRBJ2-3; D call uncertain. CDR1 is MNHEY, CDR2 SVGAGI, per germline. This CDR3 has 12 residues. The V and J ends lost 2 bases and 1 base respectively, with 1 base between them. The CDR3 loop is CASSYGTDTQYF. Written as DNA, the CDR3 is TGTGCCAGCAGTTACGGCACAGATACGCAGTATTTT.

The rearrangement joins TRBV16 to TRBJ2-5; no reliable D call. There are 15 residues in the CDR3. CDR1 KGHSY and CDR2 FQNENV come from the germline V gene. Trimming removed 0 bases at V and 5 bases at J, with 13 bases between. CDR3 nucleotide sequence: TGTGCCAGCAGCCAATCGGACGGAAATGGGGAGACCCAGTACTTC. Its protein is CASSQSDGNGETQYF.

This clone came up once. The CDR3, as DNA: TGTGCCAGCAGTGACGAGGATTTCAATGAGCAGTTCTTC. Amino acids: CASSDEDFNEQFF. V gene TRBV6-4 combines with J gene TRBJ2-1; D gene ambiguous. This CDR3 comprises 13 residues. The ends were cut back, 2 bases at V and 6 bases at J, with 8 bases in the middle. From germline, CDR1 is MRHNA and CDR2 SNTAGT.

J is TRBJ1-3 and V is TRBV5-1; D gene unclear. Germline-derived CDR1 and CDR2 are SGHRS and YFSETQ. The CDR3 runs to 16 residues. Deletions cut 0 bases from V and 1 base from J, with 11 bases between. The CDR3 sequence: CASSLEVSGSGNTIYF. The CDR3 DNA sequence: TGCGCCAGCAGCTTGGAGGTTTCGGGTTCTGGAAACACCATATATTTT.

J is TRBJ1-6 and V is TRBV19; 8 bases are shared with TRBD1. Germline V lookup: CDR1 LNHDA, CDR2 SQIVND (reference sequence). The CDR3 has 19 residues. The V and J ends lost 2 bases and 7 bases, in that order; junction bases with no gene match: 16. Here the CDR3 DNA reads TGTGCCAGTAGTATATATGACACGACACCGGGACAGGAGAATTCACCCCTCCACTTT. Encoded protein: CASSIYDTTPGQENSPLHF.

This clone was seen a few times. This chain uses TRBV7-2 with TRBJ1-2; TRBD1 is a possible D gene (5 bases). The CDR3 sequence is 16 residues long. Germline V gene data show CDR1 as SGHTA and CDR2 as FQGNSA. Trimming pared 5 bases from V and 0 bases from J, leaving 16 bases between. The CDR3 protein is CASSIAPGRTNYGYTF. CDR3 bases: TGTGCCAGCAGCATCGCTCCGGGACGCACTAACTATGGCTACACCTTC.

The rearrangement uses TRBV19 and TRBJ1-1; TRBD1 matches 9 bases. Per the germline V gene, CDR1 is LNHDA and CDR2 is SQIVND (reference sequence). The CDR3 is made up of 16 amino acids. V shed 6 bases, J shed 4 bases, and the junction held 12 bases outside the gene matches. CDR3 DNA sequence: TGTGCCAGTAGCGCCGGGACAGGGCTATCGGGCACTGAAGCTTTCTTT. The encoded protein is CASSAGTGLSGTEAFF.

The chain recombines TRBV19 with TRBJ1-5; weak D call: TRBD1 (6 bases). Trimming shortened V by 9 bases and J by 1 base, and 16 bases separated the two germline ends. The CDR3 consists of 15 residues. Germline CDR1 is LNHDA and CDR2 is SQIVND (reference sequence). CDR3 sequence: CASRQTGTSNQPQHF. The DNA of the CDR3 is TGTGCCAGCAGACAGACCGGGACAAGCAATCAGCCCCAGCATTTT.

The V call is TRBV2, the J call TRBJ1-2, with D maybe TRBD1 (5 bases). With 4 bases removed from V and 4 bases from J, the gap between germline ends came to 10 bases. CDR1 and CDR2 (germline): SNHLY, FYNNEI. The CDR3 extends over 13 amino acids. CDR3 residues: CASSVGAGYGYTF. CDR3 bases: TGTGCCAGCAGTGTCGGGGCTGGCTATGGCTACACCTTC. Looking up the rest from reference TRBV2 and TRBJ1-2 gives the full variable domain: EPEVTQTPSHQVTQMGQEVILRCVPISNHLYFYWYRQILGQKVEFLVSFYNNEISEKSEIFDDQFSVERPDGSNFTLKIRSTKLEDSAMYFCASSVGAGYGYTFGSGTRLTVV.

The chain uses TRBV7-2 and TRBJ2-2, with a tentative D call TRBD1 (5 bases). Trimming left V 0 bases short and J 3 bases short, with 8 bases between. Per germline, CDR1 SGHTA and CDR2 FQGNSA. The CDR3 is made up of 15 amino acids. The CDR3 nucleotides are TGTGCCAGCAGCTTAGCCCAGGGCTACACCGGGGAGCTGTTTTTT. Residues: CASSLAQGYTGELFF.

V is TRBV9 and J is TRBJ1-4; D perhaps matches TRBD1 (6 bases). This CDR3 comprises 16 residues. Germline CDR1 and CDR2: SGDLS and YYNGEE. Trimming cost V 4 bases and J 0 bases, with 13 bases left between them. CDR3 sequence: CASSPWTVATNEKLFF. The DNA of the CDR3 is TGTGCCAGCAGCCCGTGGACAGTTGCAACTAATGAAAAACTGTTTTTT.

The chain combines TRBV2 with TRBJ2-1, with a weak D call TRBD1 (6 bases). V was cut by 6 bases and J by 4 bases, with 16 bases left in between. Germline CDR1 and CDR2: SNHLY and FYNNEI. This CDR3 region has 15 residues. The DNA of the CDR3 is TGTGCCAGCAGGAGGACAGCTCAGTTGTACAATGAGCAGTTCTTC. This sequence encodes CASRRTAQLYNEQFF. The variable domain in full, with the rest retrieved from reference TRBV2 and TRBJ2-1, is EPEVTQTPSHQVTQMGQEVILRCVPISNHLYFYWYRQILGQKVEFLVSFYNNEISEKSEIFDDQFSVERPDGSNFTLKIRSTKLEDSAMYFCASRRTAQLYNEQFFGPGTRLTVL.

The chain couples TRBV4-2 to TRBJ1-5, with D perhaps TRBD1 (6 bases). The ends were cut back, 1 base at V and 6 bases at J, with 16 bases in the middle. There are 16 residues in the CDR3. Germline V gene lookup returns CDR1 LGHNA and CDR2 YNFKEQ. CDR3 sequence reads: CASSQAQGTGGQPQHF. The CDR3 nucleotides read TGTGCCAGCAGCCAAGCTCAGGGGACGGGGGGTCAGCCCCAGCATTTT.

V usage is TRBV5-4 and J usage is TRBJ2-7; D ambiguous. The germline CDR1 and CDR2 sequences are SGHNT and YYREEE (reference sequence). Deletions cut 4 bases from V and 3 bases from J, with 14 bases between. CDR3 length: 14 residues. Written as DNA, the CDR3 is TGTGCCAGCAGCAGAGTGGAGAATGTCTACGAGCAGTACTTC. Its protein product is CASSRVENVYEQYF.

This clone was seen just once. The chain employs TRBV28 and TRBJ2-5; 8 bases are a match to TRBD2. The CDR3 contains 16 residues. Trimming at V came to 3 bases and at J to 4 bases, leaving 10 bases not matched to a gene. Germline V lookup: CDR1 MDHEN, CDR2 SYDVKM. This CDR3 reads CASSFISLRGVETQYF. The CDR3 DNA sequence: TGTGCCAGCAGTTTCATCTCTCTGCGGGGGGTAGAGACCCAGTACTTC.

This sequence joins TRBV27 and TRBJ2-7; TRBD2 agrees at 9 bases. The CDR3 is made up of 15 amino acids. V trimming: 5 bases; J trimming: 1 base; junction bases outside the gene matches: 6. Germline loops: CDR1 MNHEY, CDR2 SMNVEV (reference sequence). This chain's CDR3 is CASSIVAGASYEQYF. The CDR3 nucleotides are TGTGCCAGCAGTATCGTAGCGGGAGCGTCCTACGAGCAGTACTTC.

The chain links TRBV5-1 to TRBJ1-2; D remains unclear. The CDR3 runs to 15 residues. Per the germline V gene, CDR1 is SGHRS and CDR2 is YFSETQ. V was pared by 0 bases and J by 1 base, with 10 bases between. The CDR3 spells CASSLDQKFNYGYTF. The CDR3 nucleotides read TGCGCCAGCAGCTTGGACCAGAAGTTTAACTATGGCTACACCTTC.

V gene TRBV14 combines with J gene TRBJ1-3; D is ambiguous. Germline CDR1 reads SGHDN; CDR2 reads FVKESK. There are 14 residues in the CDR3. Trimming stripped 0 bases from V and 4 bases from J, with 7 bases between. DNA for the CDR3: TGTGCCAGCAGCCAAGACTGGGCCGGAAACACCATATATTTT. Amino acids: CASSQDWAGNTIYF.